This T cell receptor beta chain was documented in a study of shared clonotypes between healthy human individuals. Study background: A couple of women and three men aged 18 to 49 served as donors.

Repertoires were generated with immunoSEQ multiplex PCR, while TCRdb's copy carries only in-frame clones and drops some. The sample has 400,000 to 600,000 clones; roughly 79% are singletons. The TCR comes from a woman aged 40 to 50 in good health. Some clones in this sample may be carry-over from other donors' samples. The sequencing input was PBMCs.

For the CDR3, the DNA is TGCAGTGCTAGAGTTGGTGAAAAACTGTTTTTT. Protein product: CSARVGEKLFF. The chain recombines TRBV20-1 with TRBJ1-4; D uncertain. CDR3 size: 11 residues. The germline V gene encodes CDR1 DFQATT and CDR2 SNEGSKA (reference sequence). V lost 1 base and J lost 7, with 4 bases in between.